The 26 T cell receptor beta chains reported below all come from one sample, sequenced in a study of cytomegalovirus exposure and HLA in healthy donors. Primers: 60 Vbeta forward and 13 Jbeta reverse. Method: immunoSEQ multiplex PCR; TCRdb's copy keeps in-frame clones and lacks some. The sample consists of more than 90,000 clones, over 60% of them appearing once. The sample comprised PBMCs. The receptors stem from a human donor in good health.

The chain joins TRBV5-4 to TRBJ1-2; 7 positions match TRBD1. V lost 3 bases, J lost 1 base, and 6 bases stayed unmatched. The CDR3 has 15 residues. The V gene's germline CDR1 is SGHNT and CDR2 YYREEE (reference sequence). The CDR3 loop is CASSSRAGGNYGYTF. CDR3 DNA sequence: TGTGCCAGCAGCTCGAGGGCAGGGGGTAACTATGGCTACACCTTC.

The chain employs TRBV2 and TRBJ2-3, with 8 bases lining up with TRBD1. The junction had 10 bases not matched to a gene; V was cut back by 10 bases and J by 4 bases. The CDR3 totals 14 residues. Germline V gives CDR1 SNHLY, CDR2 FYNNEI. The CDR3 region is CATVVGQGSDTQYF. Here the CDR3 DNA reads TGTGCCACGGTTGTAGGACAGGGATCAGATACGCAGTATTTT.

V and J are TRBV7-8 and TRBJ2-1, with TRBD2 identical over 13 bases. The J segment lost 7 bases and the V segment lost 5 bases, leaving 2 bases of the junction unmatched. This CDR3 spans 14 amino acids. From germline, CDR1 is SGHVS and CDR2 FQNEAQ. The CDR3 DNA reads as TGTGCCAGCAGCCTGGGACTAGCGGGGAATGAGCAGTTCTTC. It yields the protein CASSLGLAGNEQFF.

This CDR3 reads CVISLTGPQPQHF. CDR3 bases: TGCGTCATCTCGTTAACAGGGCCTCAGCCCCAGCATTTT. The rearrangement uses TRBV10-1 and TRBJ1-5; D perhaps matches TRBD1 (6 bases). This CDR3 is 13 amino acids long. The V gene's germline CDR1 is WNHNN and CDR2 SYGVQD (reference sequence).

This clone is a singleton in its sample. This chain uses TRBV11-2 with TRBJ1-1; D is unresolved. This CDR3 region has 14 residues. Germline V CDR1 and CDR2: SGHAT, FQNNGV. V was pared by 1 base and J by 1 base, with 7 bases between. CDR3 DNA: TGTGCCAGCAGCTTAGTCTCGGGGAACACTGAAGCTTTCTTT. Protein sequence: CASSLVSGNTEAFF.

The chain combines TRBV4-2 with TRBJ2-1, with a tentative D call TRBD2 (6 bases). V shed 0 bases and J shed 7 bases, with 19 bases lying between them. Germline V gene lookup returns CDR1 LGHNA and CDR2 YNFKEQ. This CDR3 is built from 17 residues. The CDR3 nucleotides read TGTGCCAGCAGCCAAGATTCGACCGACCTCCGGGGGAATGAGCAGTTCTTC. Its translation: CASSQDSTDLRGNEQFF.

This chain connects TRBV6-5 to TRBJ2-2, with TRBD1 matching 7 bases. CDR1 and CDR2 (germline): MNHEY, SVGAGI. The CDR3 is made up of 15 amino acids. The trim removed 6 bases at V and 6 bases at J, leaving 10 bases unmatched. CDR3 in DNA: TGTGCCAGCAGAAACGACAGGGAGTGGCCCGGGGAGCTGTTTTTT. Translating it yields CASRNDREWPGELFF.

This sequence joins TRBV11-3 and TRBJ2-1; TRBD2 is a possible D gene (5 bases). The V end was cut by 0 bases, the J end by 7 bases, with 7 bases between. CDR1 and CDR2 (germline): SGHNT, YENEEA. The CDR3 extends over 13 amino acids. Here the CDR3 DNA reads TGTGCCAGCAGCTTAGAGGGGAGAAATGAGCAGTTCTTC. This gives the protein CASSLEGRNEQFF. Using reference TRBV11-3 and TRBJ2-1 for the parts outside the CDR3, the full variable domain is EAGVVQSPRYKIIEKKQPVAFWCNPISGHNTLYWYLQNLGQGPELLIRYENEEAVDDSQLPKDRFSAERLKGVDSTLKIQPAELGDSAVYLCASSLEGRNEQFFGPGTRLTVL.

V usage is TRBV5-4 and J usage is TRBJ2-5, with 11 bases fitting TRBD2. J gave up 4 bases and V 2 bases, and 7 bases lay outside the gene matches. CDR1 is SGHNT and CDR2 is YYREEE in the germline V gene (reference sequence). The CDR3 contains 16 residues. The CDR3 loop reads CASSFGSGGARETQYF. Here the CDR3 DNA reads TGTGCCAGCAGCTTCGGTAGCGGGGGGGCCCGAGAGACCCAGTACTTC.

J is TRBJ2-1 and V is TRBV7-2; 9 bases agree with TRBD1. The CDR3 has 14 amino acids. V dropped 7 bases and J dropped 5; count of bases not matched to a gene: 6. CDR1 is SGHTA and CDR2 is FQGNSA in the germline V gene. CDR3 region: CASKLGTGNNEQFF. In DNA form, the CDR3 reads TGTGCCAGCAAGCTAGGGACAGGGAACAATGAGCAGTTCTTC.

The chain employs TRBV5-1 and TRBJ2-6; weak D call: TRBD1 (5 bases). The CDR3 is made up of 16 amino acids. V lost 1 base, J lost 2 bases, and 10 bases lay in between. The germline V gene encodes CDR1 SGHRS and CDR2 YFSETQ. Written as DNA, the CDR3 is TGCGCCAGCAGCTTGACAGGAGCGCCTGGGGCCAACGTCCTGACTTTC. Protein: CASSLTGAPGANVLTF. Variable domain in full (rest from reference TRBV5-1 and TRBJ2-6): KAGVTQTPRYLIKTRGQQVTLSCSPISGHRSVSWYQQTPGQGLQFLFEYFSETQRNKGNFPGRFSGRQFSNSRSEMNVSTLELGDSALYLCASSLTGAPGANVLTFGAGSRLTVL.

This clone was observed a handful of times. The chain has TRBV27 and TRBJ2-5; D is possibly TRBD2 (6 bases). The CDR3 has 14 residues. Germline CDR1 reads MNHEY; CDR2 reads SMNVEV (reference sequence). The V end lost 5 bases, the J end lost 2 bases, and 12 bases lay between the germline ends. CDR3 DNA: TGTGCCAGCAGTCGGCGGGGAGCGCAAGAGACCCAGTACTTC. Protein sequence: CASSRRGAQETQYF.

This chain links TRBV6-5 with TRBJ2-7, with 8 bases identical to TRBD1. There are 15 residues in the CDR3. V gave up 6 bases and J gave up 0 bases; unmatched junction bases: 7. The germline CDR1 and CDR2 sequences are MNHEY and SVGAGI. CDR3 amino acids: CASRSDRANSYEQYF. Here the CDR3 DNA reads TGTGCCAGCAGGTCGGACAGGGCGAACTCCTACGAGCAGTACTTC.

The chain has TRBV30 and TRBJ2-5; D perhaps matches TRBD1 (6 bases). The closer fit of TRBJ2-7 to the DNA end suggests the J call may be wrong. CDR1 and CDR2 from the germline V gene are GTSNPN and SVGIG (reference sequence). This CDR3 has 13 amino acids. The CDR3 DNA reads TGTGCCTGGCGGACAGATAGCTCCTACGAGCAGTACTTC. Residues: CAWRTDSSYEQYF.

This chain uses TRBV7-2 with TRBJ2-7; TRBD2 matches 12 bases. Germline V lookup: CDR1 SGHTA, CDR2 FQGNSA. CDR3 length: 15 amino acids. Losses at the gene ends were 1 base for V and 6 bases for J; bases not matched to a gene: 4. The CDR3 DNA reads TGTGCCAGCAGCTTAGAAGGACTAGCGGGAAGCGAGCAGTACTTC. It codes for CASSLEGLAGSEQYF.

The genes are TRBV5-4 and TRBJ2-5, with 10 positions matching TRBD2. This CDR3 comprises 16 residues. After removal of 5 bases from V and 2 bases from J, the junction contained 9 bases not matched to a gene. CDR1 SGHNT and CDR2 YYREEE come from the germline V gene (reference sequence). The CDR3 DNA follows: TGTGCCAGCAGTTTTGGTCAGCGGGAGGGACAAGAGACCCAGTACTTC. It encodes CASSFGQREGQETQYF.

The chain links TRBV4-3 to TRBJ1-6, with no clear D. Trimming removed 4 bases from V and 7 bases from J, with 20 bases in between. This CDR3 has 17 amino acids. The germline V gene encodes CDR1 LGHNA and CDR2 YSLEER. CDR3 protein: CASSLRLNVQTNSPLHF. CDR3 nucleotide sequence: TGCGCCAGCAGCCTAAGATTAAATGTGCAGACAAATTCACCCCTCCACTTT.

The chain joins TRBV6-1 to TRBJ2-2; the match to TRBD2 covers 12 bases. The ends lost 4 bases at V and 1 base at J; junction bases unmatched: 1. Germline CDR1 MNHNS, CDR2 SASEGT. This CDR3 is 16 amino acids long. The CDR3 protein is CASSGGLAGNTGELFF. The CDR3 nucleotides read TGTGCCAGCAGTGGGGGACTAGCGGGGAACACCGGGGAGCTGTTTTTT.

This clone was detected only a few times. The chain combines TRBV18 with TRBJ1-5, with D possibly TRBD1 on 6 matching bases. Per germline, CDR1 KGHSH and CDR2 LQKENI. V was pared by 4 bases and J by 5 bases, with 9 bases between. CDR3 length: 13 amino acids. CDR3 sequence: CASSQGQHQPQHF. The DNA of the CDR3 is TGTGCCAGCTCACAGGGACAACATCAGCCCCAGCATTTT.

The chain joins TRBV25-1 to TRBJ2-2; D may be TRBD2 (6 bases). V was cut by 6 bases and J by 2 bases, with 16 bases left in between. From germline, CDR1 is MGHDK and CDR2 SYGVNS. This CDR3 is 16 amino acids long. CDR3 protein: CASRETGLLNTGELFF. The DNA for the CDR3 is TGTGCCAGCAGAGAGACGGGACTCCTAAACACCGGGGAGCTGTTTTTT.

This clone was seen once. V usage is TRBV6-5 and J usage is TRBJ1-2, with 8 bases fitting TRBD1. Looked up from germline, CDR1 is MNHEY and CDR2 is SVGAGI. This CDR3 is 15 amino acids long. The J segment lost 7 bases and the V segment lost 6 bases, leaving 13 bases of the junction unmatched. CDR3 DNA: TGTGCCAGCAGCACCTGGACAGGGAGGGCCGGTGGCTACACCTTC. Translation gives CASSTWTGRAGGYTF.

This chain's CDR3 is CSASRTFNTEAFF. The CDR3 DNA follows: TGCAGCGCTTCTCGGACATTTAACACTGAAGCTTTCTTT. The rearrangement joins TRBV29-1 to TRBJ1-1, with D tentatively TRBD1 (5 bases). The CDR3 has 13 amino acids. Germline assignment: CDR1 SQVTM and CDR2 ANQGSEA. V was clipped by 7 bases and J by 2 bases, with 14 bases between them.

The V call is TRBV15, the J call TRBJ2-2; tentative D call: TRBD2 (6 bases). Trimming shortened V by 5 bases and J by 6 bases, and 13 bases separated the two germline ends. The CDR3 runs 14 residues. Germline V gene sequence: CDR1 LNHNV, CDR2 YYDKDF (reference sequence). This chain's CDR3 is CATSPGGTAGELFF. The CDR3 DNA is TGTGCCACCAGCCCCGGGGGAACCGCCGGGGAGCTGTTTTTT.

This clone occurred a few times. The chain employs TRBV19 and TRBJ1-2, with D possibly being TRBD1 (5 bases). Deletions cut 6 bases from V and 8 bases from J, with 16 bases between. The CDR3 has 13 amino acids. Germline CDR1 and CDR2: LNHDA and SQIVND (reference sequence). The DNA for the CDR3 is TGTGCCAGTAGCCTTGGACAAAACAGCGGCTACACCTTC. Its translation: CASSLGQNSGYTF.

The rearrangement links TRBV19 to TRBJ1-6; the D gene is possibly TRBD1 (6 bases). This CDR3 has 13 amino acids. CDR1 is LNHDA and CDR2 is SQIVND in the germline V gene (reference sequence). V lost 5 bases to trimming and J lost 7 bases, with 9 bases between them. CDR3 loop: CASSGTGNSPLHF. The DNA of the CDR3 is TGTGCCAGTAGTGGCACAGGGAATTCACCCCTCCACTTT.

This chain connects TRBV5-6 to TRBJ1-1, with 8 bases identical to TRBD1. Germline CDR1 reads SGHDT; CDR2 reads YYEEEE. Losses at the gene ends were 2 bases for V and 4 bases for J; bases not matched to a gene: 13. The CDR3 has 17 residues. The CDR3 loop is CASSFGRGLTRGTEAFF. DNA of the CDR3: TGTGCCAGCAGCTTCGGCAGGGGGCTGACACGTGGCACTGAAGCTTTCTTT.